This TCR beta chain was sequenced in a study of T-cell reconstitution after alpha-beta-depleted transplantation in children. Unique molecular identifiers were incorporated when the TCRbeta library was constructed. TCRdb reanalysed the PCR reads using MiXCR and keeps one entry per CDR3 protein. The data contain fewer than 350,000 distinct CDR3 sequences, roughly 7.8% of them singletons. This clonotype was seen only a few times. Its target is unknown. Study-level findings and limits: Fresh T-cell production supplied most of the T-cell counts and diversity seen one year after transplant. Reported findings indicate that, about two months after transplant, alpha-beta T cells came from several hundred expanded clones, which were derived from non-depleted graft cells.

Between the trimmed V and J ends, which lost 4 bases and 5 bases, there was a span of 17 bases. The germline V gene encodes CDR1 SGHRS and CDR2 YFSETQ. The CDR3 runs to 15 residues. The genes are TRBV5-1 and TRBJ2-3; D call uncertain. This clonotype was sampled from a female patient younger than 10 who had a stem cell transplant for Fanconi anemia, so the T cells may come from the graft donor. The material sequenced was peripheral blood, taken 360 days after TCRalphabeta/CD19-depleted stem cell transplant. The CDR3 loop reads CASSPGSSLGDTQYF. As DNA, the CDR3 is TGCGCCAGCAGCCCCGGGTCGAGCTTAGGAGATACGCAGTATTTT.